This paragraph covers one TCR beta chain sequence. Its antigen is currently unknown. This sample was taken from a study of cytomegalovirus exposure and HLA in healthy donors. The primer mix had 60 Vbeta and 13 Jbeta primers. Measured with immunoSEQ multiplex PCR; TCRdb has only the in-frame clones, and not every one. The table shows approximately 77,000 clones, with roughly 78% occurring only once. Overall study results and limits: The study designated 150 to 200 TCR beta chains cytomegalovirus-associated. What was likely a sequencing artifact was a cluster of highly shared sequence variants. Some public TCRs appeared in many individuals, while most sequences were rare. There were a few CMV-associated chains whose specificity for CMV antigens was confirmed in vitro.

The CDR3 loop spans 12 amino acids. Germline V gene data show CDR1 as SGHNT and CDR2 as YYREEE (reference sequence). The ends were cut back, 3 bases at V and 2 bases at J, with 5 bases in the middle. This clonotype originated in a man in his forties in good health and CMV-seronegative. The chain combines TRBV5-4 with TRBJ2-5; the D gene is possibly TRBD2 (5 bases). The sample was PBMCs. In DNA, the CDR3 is TGTGCCAGCAGCTCGGGGCAAGAGACCCAGTACTTC. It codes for CASSSGQETQYF.